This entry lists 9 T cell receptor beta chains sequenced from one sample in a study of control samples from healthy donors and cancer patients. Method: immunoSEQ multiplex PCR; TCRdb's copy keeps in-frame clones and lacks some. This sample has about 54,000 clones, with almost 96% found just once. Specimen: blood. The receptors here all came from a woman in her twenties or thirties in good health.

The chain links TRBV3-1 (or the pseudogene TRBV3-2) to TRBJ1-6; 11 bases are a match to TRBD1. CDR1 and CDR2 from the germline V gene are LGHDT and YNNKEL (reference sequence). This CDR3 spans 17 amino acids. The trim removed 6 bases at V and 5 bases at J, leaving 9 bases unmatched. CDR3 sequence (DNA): TGTGCCAGCAGTCCATCAAGGGACAGGGGGAATAATTCACCCCTCCACTTT. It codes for CASSPSRDRGNNSPLHF.

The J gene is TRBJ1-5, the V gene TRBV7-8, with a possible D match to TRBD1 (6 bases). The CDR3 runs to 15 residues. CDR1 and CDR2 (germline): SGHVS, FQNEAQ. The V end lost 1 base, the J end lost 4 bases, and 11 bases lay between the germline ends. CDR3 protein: CASSLEWTENQPQHF. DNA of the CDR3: TGTGCCAGCAGCTTAGAATGGACAGAGAATCAGCCCCAGCATTTT.

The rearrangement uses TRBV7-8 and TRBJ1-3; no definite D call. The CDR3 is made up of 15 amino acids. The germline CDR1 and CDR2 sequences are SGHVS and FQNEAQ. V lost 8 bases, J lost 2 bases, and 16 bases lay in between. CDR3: CASSSPEGAGNTIYF. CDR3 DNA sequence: TGTGCCAGCTCCAGCCCCGAGGGTGCTGGAAACACCATATATTTT.

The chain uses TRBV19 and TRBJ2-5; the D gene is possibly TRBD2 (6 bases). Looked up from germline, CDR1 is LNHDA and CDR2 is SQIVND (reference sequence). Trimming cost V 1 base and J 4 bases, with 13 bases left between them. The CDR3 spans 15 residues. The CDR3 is CASSIAPTSSETQYF. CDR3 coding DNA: TGTGCCAGTAGTATAGCTCCGACTAGTTCAGAGACCCAGTACTTC. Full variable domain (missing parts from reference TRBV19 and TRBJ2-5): DGGITQSPKYLFRKEGQNVTLSCEQNLNHDAMYWYRQDPGQGLRLIYYSQIVNDFQKGDIAEGYSVSREKKESFPLTVTSAQKNPTAFYLCASSIAPTSSETQYFGPGTRLLVL.

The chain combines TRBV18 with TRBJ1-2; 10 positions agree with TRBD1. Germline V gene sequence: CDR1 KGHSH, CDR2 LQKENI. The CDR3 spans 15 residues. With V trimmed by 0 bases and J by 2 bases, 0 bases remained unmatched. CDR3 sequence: CASSPPGQGNYGYTF. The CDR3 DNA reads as TGTGCCAGCTCACCACCGGGACAGGGGAACTATGGCTACACCTTC.

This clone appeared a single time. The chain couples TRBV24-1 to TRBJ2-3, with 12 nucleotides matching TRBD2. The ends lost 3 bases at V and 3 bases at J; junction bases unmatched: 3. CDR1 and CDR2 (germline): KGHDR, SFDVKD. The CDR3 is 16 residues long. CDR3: CATSDTSGRKTDTQYF. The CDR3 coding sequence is TGTGCCACCAGTGATACTAGCGGGAGGAAGACAGATACGCAGTATTTT.

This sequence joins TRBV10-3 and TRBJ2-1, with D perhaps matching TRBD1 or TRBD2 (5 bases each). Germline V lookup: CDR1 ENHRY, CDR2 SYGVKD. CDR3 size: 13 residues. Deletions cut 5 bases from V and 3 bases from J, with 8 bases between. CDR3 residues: CAISLGVYNEQFF. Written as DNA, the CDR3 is TGTGCCATCAGTCTGGGGGTCTACAATGAGCAGTTCTTC.

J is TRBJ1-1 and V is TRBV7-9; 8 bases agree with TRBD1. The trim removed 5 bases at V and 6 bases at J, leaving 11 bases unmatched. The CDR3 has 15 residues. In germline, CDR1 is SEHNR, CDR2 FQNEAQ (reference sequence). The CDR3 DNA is TGTGCCAGCAGCATTGGACAGGGAGGGACCGCTGAAGCTTTCTTT. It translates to CASSIGQGGTAEAFF.

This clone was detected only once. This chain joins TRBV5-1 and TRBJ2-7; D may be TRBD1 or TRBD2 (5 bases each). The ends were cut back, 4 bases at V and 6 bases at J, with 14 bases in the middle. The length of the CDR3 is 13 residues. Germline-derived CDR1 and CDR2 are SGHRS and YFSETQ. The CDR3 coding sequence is TGCGCCAGCAGCCCAGGACTTACAGGCGAGCAGTACTTC. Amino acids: CASSPGLTGEQYF.